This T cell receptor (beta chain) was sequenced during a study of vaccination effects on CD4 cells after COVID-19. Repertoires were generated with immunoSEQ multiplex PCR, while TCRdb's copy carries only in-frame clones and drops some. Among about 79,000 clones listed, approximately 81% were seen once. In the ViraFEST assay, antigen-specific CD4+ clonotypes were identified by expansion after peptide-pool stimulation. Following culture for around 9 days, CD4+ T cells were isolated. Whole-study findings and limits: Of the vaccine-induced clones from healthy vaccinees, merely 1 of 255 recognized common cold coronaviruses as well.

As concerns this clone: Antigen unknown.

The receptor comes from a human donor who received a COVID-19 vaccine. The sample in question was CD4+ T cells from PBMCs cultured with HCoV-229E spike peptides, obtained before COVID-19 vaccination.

The CDR3 nucleotides are TGTGCCTGGAGTGGTGGAACCTCTGGAAACACCATATATTTT. This encodes CAWSGGTSGNTIYF. The rearrangement joins TRBV30 to TRBJ1-3; no firm D call. Trimming shortened V by 1 base and J by 0 bases, and 7 bases separated the two germline ends. The germline V gene has CDR1 GTSNPN and CDR2 SVGIG (reference sequence). The length of the CDR3 is 14 residues.